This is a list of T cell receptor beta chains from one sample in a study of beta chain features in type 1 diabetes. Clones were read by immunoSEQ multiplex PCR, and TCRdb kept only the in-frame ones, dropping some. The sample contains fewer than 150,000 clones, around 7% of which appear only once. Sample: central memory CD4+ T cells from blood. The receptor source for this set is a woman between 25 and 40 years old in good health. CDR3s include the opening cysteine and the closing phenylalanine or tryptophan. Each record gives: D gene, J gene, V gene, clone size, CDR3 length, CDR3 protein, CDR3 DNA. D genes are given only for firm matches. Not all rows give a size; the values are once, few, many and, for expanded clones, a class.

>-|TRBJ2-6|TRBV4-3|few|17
CASSQEKAGTGANVLTF
TGCGCCAGCAGCCAGGAAAAAGCAGGGACTGGGGCCAACGTCCTGACTTTC
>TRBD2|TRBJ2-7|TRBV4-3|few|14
CASSPTSGSHEQYF
TGCGCCAGCAGCCCGACTAGCGGGAGCCACGAGCAGTACTTC
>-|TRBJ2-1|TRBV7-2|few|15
CASSPRLQRTGEQFF
TGTGCCAGCAGCCCTCGACTACAAAGGACGGGTGAGCAGTTCTTC
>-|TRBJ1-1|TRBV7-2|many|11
CASRVTEEAFF
TGTGCCAGCCGGGTGACGGAGGAAGCTTTCTTT
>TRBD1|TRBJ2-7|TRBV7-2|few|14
CASSRPTGDHEQYF
TGTGCCAGCAGCCGCCCGACAGGGGACCACGAGCAGTACTTC
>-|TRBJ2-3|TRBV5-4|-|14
CASSQSQGGDTQYF
TGCGCCAGCAGCCAATCCCAGGGGGGAGATACGCAGTATTTT
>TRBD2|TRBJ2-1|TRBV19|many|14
CASSFQRDSNEQFF
TGTGCCAGTAGTTTCCAGCGGGATAGCAATGAGCAGTTCTTC
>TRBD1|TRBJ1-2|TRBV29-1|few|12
CSAGQGDYGYTF
TGCAGCGCCGGACAGGGAGACTATGGCTACACCTTC
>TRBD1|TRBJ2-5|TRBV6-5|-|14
CASSPRTGRETQYF
TGTGCCAGCAGTCCACGGACAGGGCGAGAGACCCAGTACTTC
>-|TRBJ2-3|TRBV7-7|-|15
CASSLGSTSTDTQYF
TGTGCTAGCAGCTTAGGGTCGACTAGCACAGATACGCAGTATTTT
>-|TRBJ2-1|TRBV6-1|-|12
CASTGGVNEQFF
TGTGCCAGCACCGGGGGAGTGAATGAGCAGTTCTTC
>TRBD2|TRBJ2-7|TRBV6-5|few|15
CASSYVASGLNEQYF
TGTGCCAGCAGTTACGTGGCTAGCGGGCTCAACGAGCAGTACTTC
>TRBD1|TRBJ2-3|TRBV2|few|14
CANAGTGGTDTQYF
TGTGCCAACGCCGGGACAGGAGGGACAGATACGCAGTATTTT
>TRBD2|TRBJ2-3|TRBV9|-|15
CASSVGSGSTDTQYF
TGTGCCAGCAGCGTAGGTAGCGGGAGCACAGATACGCAGTATTTT
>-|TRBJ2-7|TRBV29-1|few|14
CSVEEGQGTYEQYF
TGCAGCGTTGAAGAAGGCCAGGGGACCTACGAGCAGTACTTC
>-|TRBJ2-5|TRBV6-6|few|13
CAISDFSEETQYF
TGTGCCATCAGCGACTTCTCGGAAGAGACCCAGTACTTC
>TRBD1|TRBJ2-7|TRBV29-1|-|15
CSVEGMRQGIGEQYF
TGCAGCGTTGAGGGAATGAGACAGGGGATAGGCGAGCAGTACTTC
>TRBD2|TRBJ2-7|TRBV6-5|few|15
CASSYEAGASYEQYF
TGTGCCAGCAGTTACGAAGCGGGAGCTTCCTACGAGCAGTACTTC
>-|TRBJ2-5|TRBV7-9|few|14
CASSLGGDSGTQYF
TGTGCCAGCAGTCTAGGGGGGGACTCTGGGACCCAGTACTTC
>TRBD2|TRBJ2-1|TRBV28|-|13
CASSLYGREAAVF
TGTGCCAGCAGTTTATACGGGCGGGAGGCGGCCGTCTTC
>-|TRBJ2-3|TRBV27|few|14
CASSLAASTDTQYF
TGTGCCAGCAGTTTGGCGGCTAGCACAGATACGCAGTATTTT
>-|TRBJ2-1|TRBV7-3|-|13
CASSTRAVDEQFF
TGTGCCAGCAGCACCAGAGCGGTTGATGAGCAGTTCTTC
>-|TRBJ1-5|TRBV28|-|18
CASRSTRQGAYSNQPQHF
TGTGCCAGCAGATCAACCCGACAAGGGGCTTATAGCAATCAGCCCCAGCATTTT
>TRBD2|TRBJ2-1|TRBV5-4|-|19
CASSPMTSGRAGSYNEQFF
TGTGCCAGCAGCCCCATGACTAGCGGGAGGGCCGGATCCTACAATGAGCAGTTCTTC
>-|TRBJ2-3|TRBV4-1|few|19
CASSQRAGSDDSSTDTQYF
TGCGCCAGCAGCCAACGGGCCGGGAGTGACGATTCTAGCACAGATACGCAGTATTTT
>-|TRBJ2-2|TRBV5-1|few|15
CASSLAGPDTGELFF
TGCGCCAGCAGCTTGGCTGGGCCCGACACCGGGGAGCTGTTTTTT
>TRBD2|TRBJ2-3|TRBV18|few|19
CASSHEGSGSSGNVRTQYF
TGTGCCAGCTCACATGAAGGATCAGGATCTAGCGGGAATGTCCGTACGCAGTATTTT
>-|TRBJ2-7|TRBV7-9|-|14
CASSYGVVSYEQYF
TGTGCCAGCAGCTACGGGGTAGTTTCCTACGAGCAGTACTTC
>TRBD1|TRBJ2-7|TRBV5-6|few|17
CASRAKSKGTGDYEQYF
TGTGCCAGCAGAGCCAAATCAAAAGGGACAGGGGATTACGAGCAGTACTTC
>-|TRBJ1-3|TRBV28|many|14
CASSLVDSGNTIYF
TGTGCCAGCAGTTTGGTGGACAGTGGAAACACCATATATTTT
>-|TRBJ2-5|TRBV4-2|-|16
CASSQGEVLGAGTQYF
TGTGCCAGCAGCCAAGGGGAGGTTTTGGGAGCAGGGACCCAGTACTTC
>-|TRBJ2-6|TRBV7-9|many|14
CASSERSGANVLTF
TGTGCCAGCAGCGAGCGCTCTGGGGCCAACGTCCTGACTTTC
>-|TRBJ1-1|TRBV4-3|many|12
CASSQGAGEAFF
TGCGCCAGCAGCCAAGGGGCCGGTGAAGCTTTCTTT
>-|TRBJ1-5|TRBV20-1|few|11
CSASRGQTQHF
TGCAGTGCTAGCCGAGGCCAGACCCAGCATTTT
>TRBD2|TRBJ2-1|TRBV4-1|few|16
CASSQPGLAGDNEQFF
TGCGCCAGCAGCCAACCGGGACTAGCGGGAGACAATGAGCAGTTCTTC
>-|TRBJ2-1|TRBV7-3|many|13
CASSLIARGLEFF
TGTGCCAGCAGCTTAATCGCGCGGGGACTTGAGTTCTTC
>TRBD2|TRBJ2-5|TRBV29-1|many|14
CSVGASGRRETQYF
TGCAGCGTTGGGGCTAGCGGGAGGAGAGAGACCCAGTACTTC
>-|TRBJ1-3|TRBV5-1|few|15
CASSLAPGTGNTIYF
TGCGCCAGCAGCTTGGCCCCAGGAACCGGAAACACCATATATTTT
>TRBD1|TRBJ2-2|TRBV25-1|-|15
CASRKGDRATGELFF
TGTGCCAGCAGGAAGGGAGACAGGGCCACCGGGGAGCTGTTTTTT
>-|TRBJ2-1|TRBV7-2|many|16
CASSLASGGGWNEQFF
TGTGCCAGCAGCTTAGCCTCCGGTGGCGGGTGGAATGAGCAGTTCTTC
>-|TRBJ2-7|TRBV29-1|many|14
CSVEAGRGGDEQYF
TGCAGCGTTGAAGCGGGCAGGGGAGGGGACGAGCAGTACTTC
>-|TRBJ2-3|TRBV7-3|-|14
CASSLIPSTDTQYF
TGTGCCAGCAGCTTAATCCCGAGCACAGATACGCAGTATTTT
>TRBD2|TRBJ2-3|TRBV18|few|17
CASSPVGLAGGTDTQYF
TGTGCCAGCTCACCGGTAGGACTAGCGGGAGGAACAGATACGCAGTATTTT
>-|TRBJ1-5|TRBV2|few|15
CASSEADVTYQPQHF
TGTGCCAGCAGTGAAGCCGATGTAACTTATCAGCCCCAGCATTTT
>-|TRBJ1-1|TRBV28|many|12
CASSPQDPEAFF
TGTGCCAGCAGTCCACAGGACCCTGAAGCTTTCTTT
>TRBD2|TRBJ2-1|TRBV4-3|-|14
CASSYGRAGIEQFF
TGCGCCAGCAGCTACGGGAGGGCAGGTATTGAGCAGTTCTTC
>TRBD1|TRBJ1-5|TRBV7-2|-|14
CASSSTGWGQPQHF
TGTGCCAGCAGCTCGACAGGGTGGGGTCAGCCCCAGCATTTT
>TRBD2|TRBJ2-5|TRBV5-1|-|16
CASSSGTSLYQETQYF
TGCGCCAGCAGCTCAGGGACTAGCTTGTACCAAGAGACCCAGTACTTC
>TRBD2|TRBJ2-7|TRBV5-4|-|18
CASSQDPWTSGTSYEQYF
TGTGCCAGCAGCCAAGATCCTTGGACTAGCGGGACTTCCTACGAGCAGTACTTC
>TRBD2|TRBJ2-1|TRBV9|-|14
CASSSIAGVVGQFF
TGTGCCAGCAGCTCCATAGCGGGAGTAGTAGGGCAGTTCTTC
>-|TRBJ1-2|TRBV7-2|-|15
CASSLAGQSNYGYTF
TGTGCCAGCAGCTTGGCTGGACAGAGTAACTATGGCTACACCTTC